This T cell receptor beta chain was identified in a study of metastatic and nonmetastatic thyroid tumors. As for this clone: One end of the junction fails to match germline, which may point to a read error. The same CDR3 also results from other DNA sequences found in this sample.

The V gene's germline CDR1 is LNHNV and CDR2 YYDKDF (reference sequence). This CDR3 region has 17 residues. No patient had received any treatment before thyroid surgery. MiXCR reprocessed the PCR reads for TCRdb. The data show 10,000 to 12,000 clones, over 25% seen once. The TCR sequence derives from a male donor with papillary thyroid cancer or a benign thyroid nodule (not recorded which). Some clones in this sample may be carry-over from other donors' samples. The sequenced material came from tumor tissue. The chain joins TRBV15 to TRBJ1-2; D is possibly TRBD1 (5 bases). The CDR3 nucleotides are TGTGCCACCAGCAGAGATCGGAAGGGGACGACTGGGGATGGCTACACTTTC. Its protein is CATSRDRKGTTGDGYTF.